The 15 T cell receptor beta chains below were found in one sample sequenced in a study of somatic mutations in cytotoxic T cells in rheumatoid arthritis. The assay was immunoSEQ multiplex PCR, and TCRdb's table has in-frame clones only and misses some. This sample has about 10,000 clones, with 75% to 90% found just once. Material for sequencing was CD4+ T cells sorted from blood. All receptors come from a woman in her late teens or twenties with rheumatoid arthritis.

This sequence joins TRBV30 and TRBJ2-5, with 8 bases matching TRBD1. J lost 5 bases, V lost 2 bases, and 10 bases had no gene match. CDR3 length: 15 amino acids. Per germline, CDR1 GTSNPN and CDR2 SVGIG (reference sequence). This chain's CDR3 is CAWSFNRGDGETQYF. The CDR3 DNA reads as TGTGCCTGGAGTTTCAACAGGGGGGACGGGGAGACCCAGTACTTC.

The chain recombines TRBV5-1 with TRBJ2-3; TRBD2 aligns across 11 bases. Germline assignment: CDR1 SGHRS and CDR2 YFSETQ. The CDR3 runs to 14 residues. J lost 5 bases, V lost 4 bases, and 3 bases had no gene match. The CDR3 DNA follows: TGCGCCAGCAGCACAGGACTAGCGGGAGATACGCAGTATTTT. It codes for CASSTGLAGDTQYF.

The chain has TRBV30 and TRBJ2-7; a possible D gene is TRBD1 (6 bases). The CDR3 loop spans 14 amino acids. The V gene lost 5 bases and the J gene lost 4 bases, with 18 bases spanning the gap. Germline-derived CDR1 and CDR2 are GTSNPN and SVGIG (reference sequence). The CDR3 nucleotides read TGTGCCTGGCTTGAATCAAAGGGGGTATACGAGCAGTACTTC. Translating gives CAWLESKGVYEQYF.

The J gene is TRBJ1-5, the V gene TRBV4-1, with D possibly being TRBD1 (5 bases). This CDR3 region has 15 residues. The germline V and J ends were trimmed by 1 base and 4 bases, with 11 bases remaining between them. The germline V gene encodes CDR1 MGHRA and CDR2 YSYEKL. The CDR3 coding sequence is TGCGCCAGCAGCCAAGCTTCGGGGGATAATCAGCCCCAGCATTTT. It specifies CASSQASGDNQPQHF.

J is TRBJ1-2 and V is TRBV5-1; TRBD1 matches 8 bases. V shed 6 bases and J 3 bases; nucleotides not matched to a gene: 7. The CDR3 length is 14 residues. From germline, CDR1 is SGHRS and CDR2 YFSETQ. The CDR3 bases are TGCGCCAGCAAAGGGGACAGGTCCGACTATGGCTACACCTTC. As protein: CASKGDRSDYGYTF.

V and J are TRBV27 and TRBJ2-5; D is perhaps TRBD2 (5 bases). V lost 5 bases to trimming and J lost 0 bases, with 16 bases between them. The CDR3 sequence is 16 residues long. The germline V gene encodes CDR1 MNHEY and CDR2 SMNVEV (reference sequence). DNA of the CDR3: TGTGCCAGCAGTCCTAAGAGGGTCCGCTACCAAGAGACCCAGTACTTC. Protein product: CASSPKRVRYQETQYF.

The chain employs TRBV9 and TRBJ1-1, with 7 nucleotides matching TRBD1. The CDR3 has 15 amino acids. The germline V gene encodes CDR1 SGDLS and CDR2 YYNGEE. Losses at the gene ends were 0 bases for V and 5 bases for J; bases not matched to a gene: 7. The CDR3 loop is CASSVAITGVTEAFF. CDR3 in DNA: TGTGCCAGCAGCGTAGCTATAACAGGGGTAACTGAAGCTTTCTTT. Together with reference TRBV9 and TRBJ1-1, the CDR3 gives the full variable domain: DSGVTQTPKHLITATGQRVTLRCSPRSGDLSVYWYQQSLDQGLQFLIQYYNGEERAKGNILERFSAQQFPDLHSELNLSSLELGDSALYFCASSVAITGVTEAFFGQGTRLTVV.

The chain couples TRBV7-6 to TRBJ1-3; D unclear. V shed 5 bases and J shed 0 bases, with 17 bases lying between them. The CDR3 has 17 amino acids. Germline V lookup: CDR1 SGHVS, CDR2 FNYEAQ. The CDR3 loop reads CASSREGGAFSGNTIYF. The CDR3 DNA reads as TGTGCCAGCAGCCGGGAGGGAGGCGCTTTCTCTGGAAACACCATATATTTT.

Here the CDR3 reads CASSPGGDWMRSPLHF. For the CDR3, the DNA is TGCGCCAGCAGCCCCGGGGGGGATTGGATGCGGTCACCCCTCCACTTT. This chain connects TRBV5-1 to TRBJ1-6; weak D call: TRBD1 (5 bases). Trimming cost V 4 bases and J 10 bases, with 21 bases left between them. The germline V gene encodes CDR1 SGHRS and CDR2 YFSETQ. The CDR3 consists of 16 residues.

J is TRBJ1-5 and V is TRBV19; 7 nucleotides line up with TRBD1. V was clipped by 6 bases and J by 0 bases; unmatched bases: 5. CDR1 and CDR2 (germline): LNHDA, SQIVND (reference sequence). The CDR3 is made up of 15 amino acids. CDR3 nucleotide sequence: TGTGCCAGTAGCCCCGGACAGGTTAGCAATCAGCCCCAGCATTTT. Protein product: CASSPGQVSNQPQHF. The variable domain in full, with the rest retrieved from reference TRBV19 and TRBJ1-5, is DGGITQSPKYLFRKEGQNVTLSCEQNLNHDAMYWYRQDPGQGLRLIYYSQIVNDFQKGDIAEGYSVSREKKESFPLTVTSAQKNPTAFYLCASSPGQVSNQPQHFGDGTRLSIL.

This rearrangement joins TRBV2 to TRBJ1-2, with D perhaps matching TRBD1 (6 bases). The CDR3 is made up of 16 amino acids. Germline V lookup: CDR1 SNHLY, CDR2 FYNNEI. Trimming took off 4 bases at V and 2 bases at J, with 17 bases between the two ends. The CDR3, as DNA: TGTGCCAGCAGTGTGACGCCGGGACAACCGAACTATGGCTACACCTTC. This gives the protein CASSVTPGQPNYGYTF.

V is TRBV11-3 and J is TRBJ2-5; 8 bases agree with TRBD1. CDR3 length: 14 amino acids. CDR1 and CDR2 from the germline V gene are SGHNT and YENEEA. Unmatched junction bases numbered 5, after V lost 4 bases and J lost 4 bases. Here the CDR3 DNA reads TGTGCCAGCAGCTCGGGTGGACAGGGAGAGACCCAGTACTTC. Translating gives CASSSGGQGETQYF.

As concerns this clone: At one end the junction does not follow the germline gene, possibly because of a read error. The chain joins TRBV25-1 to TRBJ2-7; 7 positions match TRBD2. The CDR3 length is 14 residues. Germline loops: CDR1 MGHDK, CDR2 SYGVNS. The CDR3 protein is CASSESGRAYEQYF. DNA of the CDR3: TGTGCCAGCAGTGAGAGTGGGAGGGCCTATGAGCAGTACTTC.

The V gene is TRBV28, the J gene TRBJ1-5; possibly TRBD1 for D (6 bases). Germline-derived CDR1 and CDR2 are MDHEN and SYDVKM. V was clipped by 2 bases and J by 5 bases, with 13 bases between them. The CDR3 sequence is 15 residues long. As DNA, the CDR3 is TGTGCCAGCAGTTTAAGGGGGGGCCAACATCAGCCCCAGCATTTT. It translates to CASSLRGGQHQPQHF. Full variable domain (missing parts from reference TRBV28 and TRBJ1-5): DVKVTQSSRYLVKRTGEKVFLECVQDMDHENMFWYRQDPGLGLRLIYFSYDVKMKEKGDIPEGYSVSREKKERFSLILESASTNQTSMYLCASSLRGGQHQPQHFGDGTRLSIL.

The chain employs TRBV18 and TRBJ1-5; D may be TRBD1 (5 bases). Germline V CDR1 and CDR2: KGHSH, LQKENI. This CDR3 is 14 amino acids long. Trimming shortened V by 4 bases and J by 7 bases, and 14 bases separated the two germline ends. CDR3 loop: CASSQTVGVQPQHF. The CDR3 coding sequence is TGTGCCAGCTCACAAACGGTAGGGGTACAGCCCCAGCATTTT.